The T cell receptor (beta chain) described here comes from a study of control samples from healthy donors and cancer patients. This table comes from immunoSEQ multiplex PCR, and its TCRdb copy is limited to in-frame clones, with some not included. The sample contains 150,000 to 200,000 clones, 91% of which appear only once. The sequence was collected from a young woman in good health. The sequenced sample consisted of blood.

The CDR3 here is CASSFRLISYNEQFF. As DNA, the CDR3 is TGTGCCAGCAGTTTCAGACTTATATCCTACAATGAGCAGTTCTTC. The chain employs TRBV27 and TRBJ2-1; D call uncertain. Germline CDR1 and CDR2: MNHEY and SMNVEV (reference sequence). V was trimmed by 3 bases and J by 1 base, leaving 10 bases between them. The CDR3 is made up of 15 amino acids.